Following are 26 T cell receptor beta chains from one sample sequenced in a study of T cells in Graves' hyperthyroidism and ophthalmopathy. Regions amplified from RNA transcripts were the TCR beta CDR3 regions. The HTBI set primed first-round TCR CDR3 RT-PCR. From the multiplex PCR reads, TCRdb called clonotypes with MiXCR, one entry per CDR3 protein. The table includes 370,000 or so distinct CDR3 sequences, around 16% detected once. The sequencing sample was made of blood. The source of these receptors is a woman younger than 35 with Graves' hyperthyroidism that later progressed to Graves' ophthalmopathy.

This clonotype was seen ten or more times. The V call is TRBV11-2, the J call TRBJ1-1; the D is unclear. Trimming left V 1 base short and J 0 bases short, with 21 bases between. The V gene's germline CDR1 is SGHAT and CDR2 FQNNGV. This CDR3 is built from 19 residues. CDR3 nucleotide sequence: TGTGCCAGCAGCTTAGGTATCGGAGGCCGGGAGAGCATGAACACTGAAGCTTTCTTT. It is translated as CASSLGIGGRESMNTEAFF.

Remarks on this clonotype: Since a much larger clone is just one base distant, this may be a read error. The CDR3 loop is CAGKGDSPLHF. The CDR3 DNA reads as TGTGCCGGCAAAGGGGATTCACCCCTCCACTTT. This chain connects TRBV28 to TRBJ1-6; tentative D call: TRBD1 (5 bases). Looked up from germline, CDR1 is MDHEN and CDR2 is SYDVKM. This CDR3 contains 11 residues. V shed 11 bases and J shed 8 bases, with 10 bases lying between them.

This clonotype has a count of ten or more. The chain is built from TRBV2 and TRBJ2-7, with D perhaps TRBD1 (5 bases). Trimming cost V 3 bases and J 3 bases, with 15 bases left between them. This CDR3 is built from 15 residues. Germline CDR1 reads SNHLY; CDR2 reads FYNNEI. CDR3 protein: CASSEEYRLVYEQYF. The CDR3 coding sequence is TGTGCCAGCAGTGAGGAGTACAGGCTTGTCTACGAGCAGTACTTC.

This clonotype was seen a handful of times. The J gene is TRBJ2-7, the V gene TRBV30; 11 nucleotides align to TRBD1. Germline assignment: CDR1 GTSNPN and CDR2 SVGIG (reference sequence). The junction had 2 bases not matched to a gene; V was cut back by 5 bases and J by 2 bases. The CDR3 is made up of 13 amino acids. The CDR3 bases are TGTGCCTGGGGGACAGGGGGGGCCTACGAGCAGTACTTC. It codes for CAWGTGGAYEQYF.

The sample holds many counts of this clonotype. The chain carries TRBV2 and TRBJ2-4, with D maybe TRBD2 (6 bases). The CDR3 extends over 15 amino acids. Trimming shortened V by 11 bases and J by 0 bases, and 17 bases separated the two germline ends. CDR1 and CDR2 from the germline V gene are SNHLY and FYNNEI. CDR3 bases: TGTGCCGGGAGCCCCGGCGGGAAAGCCAAAAACATTCAGTACTTC. It codes for CAGSPGGKAKNIQYF.

This clonotype was seen more than once but under ten times. The V call is TRBV19, the J call TRBJ1-5, with TRBD1 matching 9 bases. J lost 1 base, V lost 6 bases, and 1 base had no gene match. This CDR3 has 14 residues. The germline CDR1 and CDR2 sequences are LNHDA and SQIVND (reference sequence). The CDR3 here is CASRGTGSNQPQHF. The CDR3 DNA sequence: TGTGCCAGTAGGGGGACAGGGAGCAATCAGCCCCAGCATTTT.

This clonotype was seen repeatedly, ten times or more. The gene calls are TRBV7-8 and TRBJ2-1, with unresolved D. Germline V gives CDR1 SGHVS, CDR2 FQNEAQ. Trimming left V 5 bases short and J 2 bases short, with 13 bases between. The CDR3 runs 15 residues. CDR3 in amino acids: CASSHDSLTYNEQFF. Written as DNA, the CDR3 is TGTGCCAGCAGCCATGACTCACTCACCTACAATGAGCAGTTCTTC.

This chain links TRBV5-1 with TRBJ2-7; 9 positions match TRBD2. Germline assignment: CDR1 SGHRS and CDR2 YFSETQ. V was pared by 0 bases and J by 3 bases, with 13 bases of the junction left unmatched. The CDR3 sequence is 18 residues long. The CDR3 bases are TGCGCCAGCAGCTTGGCTAGCGGGACCCTACAAACCCTCTACGAGCAGTACTTC. Translating it yields CASSLASGTLQTLYEQYF.

This clonotype occurred many times. This rearrangement joins TRBV24-1 to TRBJ2-7, with a possible D match to TRBD1 (6 bases). Germline lookup yields CDR1 KGHDR and CDR2 SFDVKD. The V gene lost 2 bases and the J gene lost 3 bases, with 13 bases spanning the gap. The CDR3 sequence is 15 residues long. In DNA form, the CDR3 reads TGTGCCACCAGTGATTCGAAGACAGGAGGCTACGAGCAGTACTTC. Translated, it gives CATSDSKTGGYEQYF.

The chain links TRBV28 to TRBJ2-7; perhaps TRBD2 as D (6 bases). Trimming cost V 5 bases and J 9 bases, with 20 bases left between them. Germline values: CDR1 MDHEN, CDR2 SYDVKM. The length of the CDR3 is 14 residues. The CDR3 sequence is CASSAPSSAFGQYF. The CDR3 DNA is TGTGCCAGCAGTGCACCCTCTAGCGCTTTCGGGCAGTACTTC.

This clonotype was counted ten times or more. J is TRBJ2-1 and V is TRBV27; possibly TRBD1 for D (6 bases). The CDR3 is 16 residues long. Trimming removed 5 bases at V and 0 bases at J, with 14 bases between. Germline CDR1 MNHEY, CDR2 SMNVEV (reference sequence). The CDR3 is CASSPGDGSSYNEQFF. The CDR3 coding sequence is TGTGCCAGCAGTCCAGGGGACGGAAGCTCCTACAATGAGCAGTTCTTC.

The gene calls are TRBV5-4 and TRBJ2-5, with 7 nucleotides matching TRBD1. The ends lost 5 bases at V and 5 bases at J; junction bases unmatched: 12. Germline V lookup: CDR1 SGHNT, CDR2 YYREEE (reference sequence). The CDR3 has 15 residues. The CDR3 loop reads CASSTSTGRGETQYF. The CDR3 bases are TGTGCCAGCAGTACCTCGACAGGGAGAGGGGAGACCCAGTACTTC.

This clonotype was counted ten times or more. The chain links TRBV7-9 to TRBJ2-1; D unclear. The CDR3 extends over 14 amino acids. Trimming removed 0 bases from V and 6 bases from J, with 9 bases in between. Germline values: CDR1 SEHNR, CDR2 FQNEAQ (reference sequence). Here the CDR3 DNA reads TGTGCCAGCAGCTTAGCGGGCGTAGGCAATGAGCAGTTCTTC. It translates to CASSLAGVGNEQFF.

The chain links TRBV4-3 to TRBJ1-1; TRBD1 matches at 8 bases. V was pared by 1 base and J by 8 bases, with 3 bases of the junction left unmatched. The length of the CDR3 is 13 residues. The germline V gene has CDR1 LGHNA and CDR2 YSLEER. In DNA form, the CDR3 reads TGCGCCAGCAGCCAAGGCTGGACAGGGGAAGCTTTCTTT. Protein: CASSQGWTGEAFF.

The sample holds many counts of this clonotype. The rearrangement joins TRBV2 to TRBJ2-3; D is perhaps TRBD2 (5 bases). Germline V gives CDR1 SNHLY, CDR2 FYNNEI. The CDR3 sequence is 15 residues long. Trimming stripped 3 bases from V and 0 bases from J, with 10 bases between. CDR3 loop: CASSDGGSSTDTQYF. The CDR3 DNA is TGTGCCAGCAGTGACGGCGGGTCTAGCACAGATACGCAGTATTTT.

The rearrangement uses TRBV15 and TRBJ2-5, with 9 bases lining up with TRBD2. The germline V gene encodes CDR1 LNHNV and CDR2 YYDKDF (reference sequence). This CDR3 is 15 amino acids long. J lost 2 bases, V lost 2 bases, and 3 bases had no gene match. The CDR3, as DNA: TGTGCCACCAGCAGACTACTAGCGGGTCAAGAGACCCAGTACTTC. Translating it yields CATSRLLAGQETQYF.

This chain links TRBV5-1 with TRBJ2-1, with 10 bases identical to TRBD2. Germline trimming cut 2 bases from V and 4 bases from J; bases unmatched to any gene: 3. This CDR3 region has 15 residues. Germline CDR1 is SGHRS and CDR2 is YFSETQ. The CDR3 is CASSFGTSEYNEQFF. The CDR3 region has the DNA TGCGCCAGCAGCTTTGGGACTAGCGAATACAATGAGCAGTTCTTC.

The chain employs TRBV6-2 or TRBV6-3 and TRBJ2-3; TRBD2 agrees at 8 bases. Germline values: CDR1 MNHEY, CDR2 SVGEGT. J was trimmed by 6 bases and V by 6 bases; bases with no gene match: 11. The CDR3 contains 15 residues. The CDR3 nucleotides read TGTGCCAGCAGCCTAACTAGCGGAAGCATGGATACGCAGTATTTT. It translates to CASSLTSGSMDTQYF.

The chain couples TRBV28 to TRBJ2-5; D is uncertain. There are 15 residues in the CDR3. V was shortened by 5 bases and J by 2 bases, with 15 bases between the two germline ends. From germline, CDR1 is MDHEN and CDR2 SYDVKM. The CDR3 loop is CASSPLNLRQETQYF. DNA of the CDR3: TGTGCCAGCAGTCCGCTGAATTTGCGACAAGAGACCCAGTACTTC. Supplemented by reference TRBV28 and TRBJ2-5, the full variable domain reads DVKVTQSSRYLVKRTGEKVFLECVQDMDHENMFWYRQDPGLGLRLIYFSYDVKMKEKGDIPEGYSVSREKKERFSLILESASTNQTSMYLCASSPLNLRQETQYFGPGTRLLVL.

This clonotype was seen many times. The rearrangement links TRBV28 to TRBJ2-3; no firm D call. V was pared by 3 bases and J by 1 base, with 8 bases between. Germline V gives CDR1 MDHEN, CDR2 SYDVKM. This CDR3 has 14 amino acids. The CDR3 nucleotides read TGTGCCAGCAGTTTTCTATTCGGCACAGATACGCAGTATTTT. Its translation is CASSFLFGTDTQYF.

This clonotype has more than one count but fewer than ten. The chain uses TRBV20-1 and TRBJ2-1; no reliable D call. The germline V and J ends were trimmed by 6 bases and 8 bases, with 20 bases remaining between them. CDR3 size: 14 residues. Germline V lookup: CDR1 DFQATT, CDR2 SNEGSKA (reference sequence). The DNA of the CDR3 is TGCAGTGCCCGAGGTGGCACCCCATCTGATGAGCAGTTCTTC. It encodes CSARGGTPSDEQFF.

This clonotype appeared a few times. This rearrangement joins TRBV19 to TRBJ2-2, with 8 positions matching TRBD1. The CDR3 runs 18 residues. Per the germline V gene, CDR1 is LNHDA and CDR2 is SQIVND (reference sequence). V was pared by 4 bases and J by 3 bases, with 13 bases of the junction left unmatched. The CDR3 DNA reads TGTGCCAGTAGTACCCCCCGGACCACAGGGGGATACACCGGGGAGCTGTTTTTT. This encodes CASSTPRTTGGYTGELFF.

This sequence joins TRBV5-1 and TRBJ2-2; tentatively, D is TRBD2 (5 bases). V was trimmed by 2 bases and J by 3 bases, leaving 11 bases between them. Germline-derived CDR1 and CDR2 are SGHRS and YFSETQ. The CDR3 has 15 residues. The CDR3 region has the DNA TGCGCCAGCAGCTTCGGGGAAACCCACACCGGGGAGCTGTTTTTT. Translation: CASSFGETHTGELFF.

There are a few counts of this clonotype. The J gene is TRBJ2-3, the V gene TRBV7-9, with 8 bases fitting TRBD2. Germline V lookup: CDR1 SEHNR, CDR2 FQNEAQ (reference sequence). The CDR3 runs to 17 residues. The ends lost 6 bases at V and 4 bases at J; junction bases unmatched: 15. The CDR3 loop is CASRPRGQAGDPDTQYF. CDR3 bases: TGTGCCAGCAGACCCAGGGGCCAAGCGGGAGACCCAGATACGCAGTATTTT. Combining the CDR3 with reference TRBV7-9 and TRBJ2-3 gives the whole variable domain DTGVSQNPRHKITKRGQNVTFRCDPISEHNRLYWYRQTLGQGPEFLTYFQNEAQLEKSRLLSDRFSAERPKGSFSTLEIQRTEQGDSAMYLCASRPRGQAGDPDTQYFGPGTRLTVL.

V is TRBV20-1 and J is TRBJ2-1; D ambiguous. Trimming stripped 0 bases from V and 3 bases from J, with 12 bases between. The germline V gene has CDR1 DFQATT and CDR2 SNEGSKA (reference sequence). This CDR3 spans 15 amino acids. CDR3 in amino acids: CSARDPAVNYNEQFF. The CDR3 nucleotides are TGCAGTGCTAGAGACCCAGCCGTAAACTACAATGAGCAGTTCTTC.

The chain employs TRBV12-3 or TRBV12-4 and TRBJ1-1; 8 nucleotides match TRBD1. V dropped 10 bases and J dropped 4; count of bases not matched to a gene: 8. The CDR3 length is 13 residues. The CDR3 DNA sequence: TGTGCCACCTATTTAGACAGGGGCACTGAAGCTTTCTTT. Protein sequence: CATYLDRGTEAFF.